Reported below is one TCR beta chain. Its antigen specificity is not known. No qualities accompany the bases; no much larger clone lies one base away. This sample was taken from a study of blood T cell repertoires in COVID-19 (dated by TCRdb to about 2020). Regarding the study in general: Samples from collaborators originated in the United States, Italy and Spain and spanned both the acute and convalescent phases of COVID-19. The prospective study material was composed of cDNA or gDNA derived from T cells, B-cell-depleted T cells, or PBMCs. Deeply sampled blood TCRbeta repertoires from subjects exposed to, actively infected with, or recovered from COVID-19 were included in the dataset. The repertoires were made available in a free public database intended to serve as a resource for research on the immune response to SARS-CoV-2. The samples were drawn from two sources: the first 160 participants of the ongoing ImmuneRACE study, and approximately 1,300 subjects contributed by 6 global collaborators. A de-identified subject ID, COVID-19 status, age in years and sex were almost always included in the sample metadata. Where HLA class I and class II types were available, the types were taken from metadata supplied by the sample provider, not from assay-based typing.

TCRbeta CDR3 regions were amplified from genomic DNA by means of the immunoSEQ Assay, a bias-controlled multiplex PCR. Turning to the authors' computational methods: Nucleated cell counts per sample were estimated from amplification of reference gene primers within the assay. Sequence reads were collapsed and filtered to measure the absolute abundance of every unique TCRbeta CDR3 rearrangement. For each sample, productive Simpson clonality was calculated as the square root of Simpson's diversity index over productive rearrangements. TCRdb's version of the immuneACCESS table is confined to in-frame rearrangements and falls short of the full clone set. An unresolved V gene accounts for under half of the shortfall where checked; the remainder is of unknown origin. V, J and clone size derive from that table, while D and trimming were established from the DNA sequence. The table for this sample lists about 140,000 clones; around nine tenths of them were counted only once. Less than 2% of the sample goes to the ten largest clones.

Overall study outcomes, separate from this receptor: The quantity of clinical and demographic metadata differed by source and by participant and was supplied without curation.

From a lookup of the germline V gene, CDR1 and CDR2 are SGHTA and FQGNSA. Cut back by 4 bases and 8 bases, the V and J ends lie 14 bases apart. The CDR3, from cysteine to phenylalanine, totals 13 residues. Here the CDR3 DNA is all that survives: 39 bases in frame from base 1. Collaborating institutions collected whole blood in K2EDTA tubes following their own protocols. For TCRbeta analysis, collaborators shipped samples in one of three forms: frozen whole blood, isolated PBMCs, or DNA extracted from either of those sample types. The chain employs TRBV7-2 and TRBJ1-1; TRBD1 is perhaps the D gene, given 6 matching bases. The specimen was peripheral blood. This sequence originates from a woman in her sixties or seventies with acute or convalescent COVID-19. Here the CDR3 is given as CASSSGTGLEAFF. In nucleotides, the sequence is TGTGCCAGCAGCTCCGGTACAGGGTTGGAAGCTTTCTTT.